Each of the 32 T cell receptor beta chains below was sequenced from the same sample in a study of CXCR3-negative and CXCR3-positive naive CD8 T cells. Through 5' RACE with UMI labels, the TRB cDNA libraries were prepared. TCRdb reprocessed the 5' RACE reads, keeping one entry per CDR3 protein, no DNA. The sample spans fewer than 95,000 distinct CDR3 sequences; the ten largest clones claim around 0.99%. Sequencing was performed on naive CXCR3- CD8+ T cells from blood. Documented subset: CD45RO-CCR7+CD27+CD95- naive CD8+ T cells lacking CXCR3 (TNR3-). These receptors were obtained from a human donor in good health. Some clones in this sample may be carry-over from other donors' samples.

The chain has TRBV7-2 and TRBJ2-7. This CDR3 contains 15 residues. Germline V gene sequence: CDR1 SGHTA, CDR2 FQGNSA. CDR3 sequence reads: CASTQRGGSSYEQYF.

V and J are TRBV30 and TRBJ2-1. Per the germline V gene, CDR1 is GTSNPN and CDR2 is SVGIG (reference sequence). CDR3 length: 13 amino acids. CDR3 residues: CAWSRDTYNEQFF.

CDR3 sequence reads: CASSPGPKHWGNSPLHF. The rearrangement joins TRBV3-1 to TRBJ1-6; TCRdb lists TRBD1, though no DNA is available to test this call. The CDR3 loop spans 17 amino acids. CDR1 and CDR2 (germline): LGHDT, YNNKEL (reference sequence).

The chain carries TRBV29-1 and TRBJ2-7; checking the TCRdb D call of TRBD2 is not possible without DNA. CDR1 and CDR2 from the germline V gene are SQVTM and ANQGSEA. The CDR3 has 13 amino acids. The CDR3 loop is CSVVKAGRNEQYF.

This chain connects TRBV5-1 to TRBJ2-7; TCRdb's D call of TRBD2 is untestable without DNA. This CDR3 has 17 residues. Germline V lookup: CDR1 SGHRS, CDR2 YFSETQ. CDR3 sequence reads: CASSLEVGGELTYEQYF.

The chain is built from TRBV20-1 and TRBJ2-7; there is no DNA to check the TCRdb D call of TRBD2. Germline values: CDR1 DFQATT, CDR2 SNEGSKA (reference sequence). The CDR3 has 15 residues. CDR3 residues: CSASYSGGAIYEQYF.

V usage is TRBV29-1 and J usage is TRBJ2-7; the TRBD2 assignment by TCRdb is unverifiable without DNA. Germline V gives CDR1 SQVTM, CDR2 ANQGSEA. The CDR3 extends over 13 amino acids. The CDR3 region is CSVGASVAYEQYF.

The CDR3 sequence: CASIPNTGTVQDTQYF. V gene TRBV6-2 or TRBV6-3 combines with J gene TRBJ2-3; as DNA is missing, the TRBD1 call by TCRdb cannot be tested. The CDR3 has 16 residues. Germline CDR1 and CDR2: MNHEY and SVGEGT.

The V call is TRBV19, the J call TRBJ1-1. The CDR3 is made up of 11 amino acids. Germline V gene lookup returns CDR1 LNHDA and CDR2 SQIVND (reference sequence). This CDR3 is CACGGGTEAFF.

The chain uses TRBV11-2 and TRBJ1-1. The CDR3 is made up of 18 amino acids. Per germline, CDR1 SGHAT and CDR2 FQNNGV. This chain's CDR3 is CASSFGRDGKDMNTEAFF.

This rearrangement joins TRBV12-3 or TRBV12-4 to TRBJ2-5; the TCRdb call, TRBD2, lacks DNA for checking. The CDR3 consists of 16 residues. The CDR3 here is CASSPGAGGPQETQYF.

CDR3 sequence: CSAREAEPNTGELFF. The V and J genes are TRBV20-1 and TRBJ2-2; TCRdb's D call, TRBD2, is unchecked because there is no DNA. The CDR3 covers 15 residues. The V gene's germline CDR1 is DFQATT and CDR2 SNEGSKA (reference sequence).

The gene calls are TRBV4-1 and TRBJ2-7; TCRdb returns TRBD1, unconfirmable since there is no DNA. The germline V gene encodes CDR1 MGHRA and CDR2 YSYEKL. The CDR3 totals 14 residues. CDR3 amino acids: CASSQGDRPYEQYF.

V usage is TRBV11-2 and J usage is TRBJ2-7. The CDR3 loop spans 14 amino acids. Per the germline V gene, CDR1 is SGHAT and CDR2 is FQNNGV. This CDR3 reads CASSLGGGPYEQYF.

The chain recombines TRBV29-1 with TRBJ2-3; TCRdb calls TRBD1, which cannot be checked without DNA. There are 14 residues in the CDR3. CDR1 and CDR2 (germline): SQVTM, ANQGSEA. This CDR3 is CSVEGGQVGDTQYF.

The chain is built from TRBV6-5 and TRBJ1-3. CDR1 MNHEY and CDR2 SVGAGI come from the germline V gene. This CDR3 spans 16 amino acids. CDR3 amino acids: CTSSTAHQLSGNTIYF.

The J gene is TRBJ2-1, the V gene TRBV6-1; the TCRdb call, TRBD2, lacks DNA for checking. Per germline, CDR1 MNHNS and CDR2 SASEGT. The CDR3 consists of 16 residues. The CDR3 sequence: CASRGTSGFSYNEQFF.

The rearrangement uses TRBV4-1 and TRBJ2-1; TCRdb gives TRBD1 as the D gene, but with no DNA this cannot be confirmed. The CDR3 contains 16 residues. Germline-derived CDR1 and CDR2 are MGHRA and YSYEKL. The chain's CDR3 is CASSLQQGTPQNEQFF.

The V gene is TRBV7-8, the J gene TRBJ1-2; TCRdb selects TRBD1, and the lack of DNA leaves this call unchecked. The germline gives CDR1 SGHVS, CDR2 FQNEAQ. This CDR3 is built from 15 residues. The CDR3 sequence: CASSDRTGDLYGYTF. The full variable domain, rest sourced from reference TRBV7-8 and TRBJ1-2, is GAGVSQSPRYKVAKRGQDVALRCDPISGHVSLFWYQQALGQGPEFLTYFQNEAQLDKSGLPSDRFFAERPEGSVSTLKIQRTQQEDSAVYLCASSDRTGDLYGYTFGSGTRLTVV.

This CDR3 is CASSMTSGGIHSYNEQFF. This rearrangement joins TRBV5-1 to TRBJ2-1; TCRdb gives TRBD2 as the D gene, but with no DNA this cannot be confirmed. The CDR3 sequence is 18 residues long. Per the germline V gene, CDR1 is SGHRS and CDR2 is YFSETQ.

V is TRBV21-1 and J is TRBJ2-7; TCRdb gives TRBD2 as the D gene, but with no DNA this cannot be confirmed. TRBV21-1 is noted as a pseudogene. The CDR3 contains 14 residues. The CDR3: CATNPLADFYEQYF.

V and J are TRBV7-9 and TRBJ2-1; TCRdb outputs TRBD2, but without DNA this stays unchecked. CDR3 length: 15 residues. The germline V gene has CDR1 SEHNR and CDR2 FQNEAQ (reference sequence). CDR3 sequence: CASSFRGDLYNEQFF.

The chain joins TRBV20-1 to TRBJ2-1. The CDR3 totals 13 residues. CDR1 DFQATT and CDR2 SNEGSKA come from the germline V gene (reference sequence). CDR3 region: CSARVSEYNERFF.

V usage is TRBV28 and J usage is TRBJ2-3. Germline lookup yields CDR1 MDHEN and CDR2 SYDVKM. This CDR3 has 18 residues. The CDR3 spells CASSPHLLGYSLTDTQYF.

The rearrangement links TRBV27 to TRBJ2-6; TCRdb's D gene call, TRBD1, goes unchecked for lack of DNA. The CDR3 totals 13 residues. Germline V lookup: CDR1 MNHEY, CDR2 SMNVEV (reference sequence). CDR3 protein: CASSPPGANILTF.

This rearrangement joins TRBV6-5 to TRBJ2-1; TCRdb indicates TRBD1, and absent DNA this call remains unverified. The CDR3 has 11 amino acids. Germline V CDR1 and CDR2: MNHEY, SVGAGI. CDR3 residues: CASSRGDEQFF.

The chain links TRBV7-2 to TRBJ1-2. CDR1 and CDR2 from the germline V gene are SGHTA and FQGNSA. The CDR3 length is 14 residues. CDR3: CASSLIGLNYGYTF.

The gene calls are TRBV9 and TRBJ2-6. This CDR3 is 14 amino acids long. The germline V gene has CDR1 SGDLS and CDR2 YYNGEE. The CDR3: CASSTYSGANVLTF.

The chain combines TRBV6-5 with TRBJ1-2; TCRdb selects TRBD1, and the lack of DNA leaves this call unchecked. CDR1 and CDR2 from the germline V gene are MNHEY and SVGAGI. CDR3 length: 13 amino acids. The chain's CDR3 is CASSYTGGYGYTF.

V usage is TRBV10-2 and J usage is TRBJ2-1. CDR1 is WSHSY, CDR2 SAAADI, per germline. The CDR3 sequence is 15 residues long. The CDR3 loop is CASSPDATSYNEQFF.

The genes are TRBV6-5 and TRBJ1-2; with no DNA, the TCRdb D assignment of TRBD1 cannot be verified. The germline CDR1 and CDR2 sequences are MNHEY and SVGAGI. The CDR3 runs 12 residues. CDR3 residues: CASSEGGHGYTF.

The rearrangement links TRBV28 to TRBJ1-2; TCRdb gives TRBD1 as the D gene, but with no DNA this cannot be confirmed. CDR1 MDHEN and CDR2 SYDVKM come from the germline V gene. The CDR3 extends over 17 amino acids. This CDR3 is CASSPSLNGDLNYGYTF.